A selection of T cell receptor beta chains follows, all from one sample in a study of long-term antiretroviral therapy in people with HIV. Some clones are missing from TCRdb's copy, which holds only in-frame ones; the method was immunoSEQ multiplex PCR. The data hold under 45,000 clones, with over 90% observed a single time. The input for sequencing was unsorted PBMCs, taken roughly 9.4 years after starting antiretroviral therapy. These receptors all stem from a man in his thirties or forties with HIV. The CDR3 runs from the conserved cysteine through the conserved F or W. D genes are given only for firm matches. Clone size is shown for a subset of rows, as once, few, many or a class of expanded clone.

size: -; J: TRBJ1-1; V: TRBV7-9; D: -; CDR3: CASSEGGQANTEAFF; DNA: TGTGCCAGCAGCGAAGGGGGGCAGGCCAACACTGAAGCTTTCTTT
size: -; J: TRBJ2-3; V: TRBV4-1; D: -; CDR3: CASSRSSAGGSTDTQYF; DNA: TGCGCCAGCAGCCGTTCCTCCGCTGGCGGTAGCACAGATACGCAGTATTTT
size: -; J: TRBJ2-1; V: TRBV19; D: -; CDR3: CASSMARKVAPSDEQFF; DNA: TGTGCCAGTAGTATGGCGCGGAAGGTTGCCCCGAGCGATGAGCAGTTCTTC
size: -; J: TRBJ1-3; V: TRBV28; D: -; CDR3: CASRVFGSGNTIYF; DNA: TGTGCCAGCAGGGTCTTTGGCTCTGGAAACACCATATATTTT
size: -; J: TRBJ1-4; V: TRBV18; D: -; CDR3: CASSSRSGTNEKLFF; DNA: TGTGCCAGCTCAAGCCGGTCGGGGACTAATGAAAAACTGTTTTTT
size: -; J: TRBJ2-3; V: TRBV5-4; D: TRBD2; CDR3: CASSLSLAGDTDTQYF; DNA: TGTGCCAGCAGCTTATCACTAGCGGGGGACACAGATACGCAGTATTTT
size: -; J: TRBJ1-2; V: TRBV15; D: -; CDR3: CATSRGRDTLAGYTF; DNA: TGTGCCACCAGCAGAGGAAGGGATACTCTGGCTGGCTACACCTTC
size: -; J: TRBJ2-3; V: TRBV7-3; D: -; CDR3: CASSALGGSTDTQYF; DNA: TGTGCCAGCAGCGCCTTGGGGGGTAGCACAGATACGCAGTATTTT
size: -; J: TRBJ1-2; V: TRBV7-2; D: TRBD1; CDR3: CASSLAGTVNVFNYGYTF; DNA: TGTGCCAGCAGCTTAGCAGGGACAGTCAACGTCTTCAACTATGGCTACACCTTC
size: -; J: TRBJ2-7; V: TRBV6-1; D: TRBD2; CDR3: CASSVAGAVYEQYF; DNA: TGTGCCAGCAGTGTAGCGGGGGCCGTCTACGAGCAGTACTTC
size: -; J: TRBJ1-5; V: TRBV6-6; D: -; CDR3: CASSENQPQHF; DNA: TGTGCCAGCAGTGAGAATCAGCCCCAGCATTTT
size: -; J: TRBJ2-3; V: TRBV2; D: -; CDR3: CASSEADTQYF; DNA: TGTGCCAGCAGTGAAGCAGATACGCAGTATTTT
size: -; J: TRBJ2-2; V: TRBV6-5; D: TRBD1; CDR3: CASSSLDRVYTGELFF; DNA: TGTGCCAGCAGTTCCCTGGACAGGGTTTACACCGGGGAGCTGTTTTTT
size: -; J: TRBJ1-2; V: TRBV20-1; D: -; CDR3: CSARGWDNSHF; DNA: TGCAGTGCTAGAGGGTGGGATAACAGCCACTTC
size: -; J: TRBJ2-7; V: TRBV4-1; D: -; CDR3: CASSQGGPYEQYF; DNA: TGCGCCAGCAGCCAAGGGGGACCGTACGAGCAGTACTTC
size: -; J: TRBJ1-2; V: TRBV19; D: TRBD1; CDR3: CASSGQERLRGYTF; DNA: TGTGCCAGTAGCGGACAGGAGCGGCTACGGGGCTACACCTTC
size: -; J: TRBJ2-3; V: TRBV5-1; D: TRBD2; CDR3: CASSWGTSGVSTDTQYF; DNA: TGCGCCAGCAGCTGGGGGACTAGCGGGGTCAGCACAGATACGCAGTATTTT
size: -; J: TRBJ1-4; V: TRBV6-1; D: TRBD1; CDR3: CASRGQPNSSEKLFF; DNA: TGTGCCAGCAGGGGACAGCCTAATTCTAGTGAAAAACTGTTTTTT
size: -; J: TRBJ2-2; V: TRBV25-1; D: -; CDR3: CASRVGIGDTGELFF; DNA: TGTGCCAGCAGAGTGGGCATCGGGGACACCGGGGAGCTGTTTTTT
size: -; J: TRBJ2-1; V: TRBV5-1; D: TRBD2; CDR3: CASSLTPGSGGDEQFF; DNA: TGCGCCAGCAGCTTGACCCCGGGTAGCGGGGGCGATGAGCAGTTCTTC
size: -; J: TRBJ1-2; V: TRBV5-6; D: TRBD1; CDR3: CASSLQGDPSYYGYTF; DNA: TGTGCCAGCAGCTTACAGGGGGACCCATCGTACTATGGCTACACCTTC
size: -; J: TRBJ2-5; V: TRBV5-1; D: TRBD2; CDR3: CASSLGQLAGGRETQYF; DNA: TGCGCCAGCAGCTTGGGGCAACTAGCGGGGGGCCGGGAGACCCAGTACTTC
size: -; J: TRBJ1-5; V: TRBV7-9; D: -; CDR3: CASSLGDGAGNQPQHF; DNA: TGTGCCAGCAGCTTGGGGGACGGTGCGGGTAATCAGCCCCAGCATTTT
size: once; J: TRBJ1-1; V: TRBV19; D: -; CDR3: CATSGRVTREAFF; DNA: TGTGCCACAAGCGGACGGGTCACCCGCGAAGCTTTCTTT
size: -; J: TRBJ1-1; V: TRBV19; D: TRBD1; CDR3: CASTQGYGFGNTEAFF; DNA: TGTGCCAGTACACAGGGGTATGGGTTTGGGAACACTGAAGCTTTCTTT
size: -; J: TRBJ2-4; V: TRBV19; D: -; CDR3: CATSPSKNIQYF; DNA: TGTGCCACTAGCCCTTCCAAAAACATTCAGTACTTC
size: -; J: TRBJ2-5; V: TRBV5-4; D: TRBD1; CDR3: CASSHPGQGGGETQYF; DNA: TGTGCCAGCAGCCATCCGGGACAGGGGGGTGGAGAGACCCAGTACTTC
size: -; J: TRBJ1-5; V: TRBV16; D: -; CDR3: CASSQSGSLRGNQPQHF; DNA: TGTGCCAGCAGCCAATCGGGCAGCCTAAGGGGCAATCAGCCCCAGCATTTT
size: -; J: TRBJ2-5; V: TRBV28; D: -; CDR3: CASSTTSRGAETQYF; DNA: TGTGCCAGCAGTACGACATCCAGGGGAGCGGAGACCCAGTACTTC
size: -; J: TRBJ2-2; V: TRBV4-1; D: TRBD1; CDR3: CASSQVTGTGGGELFF; DNA: TGCGCCAGCAGCCAAGTGACAGGGACAGGAGGCGGGGAGCTGTTTTTT
size: -; J: TRBJ1-5; V: TRBV7-3; D: -; CDR3: CASSRAKGQPQHF; DNA: TGTGCCAGCAGCAGGGCTAAGGGTCAGCCCCAGCATTTT
size: -; J: TRBJ1-4; V: TRBV27; D: -; CDR3: CATSERPGWDEKLFF; DNA: TGTGCCACCTCCGAGCGACCGGGATGGGACGAAAAACTGTTTTTT
size: -; J: TRBJ2-1; V: TRBV6-4; D: TRBD2; CDR3: CASSDLAGTSSYNEQFF; DNA: TGTGCCAGCAGTGATCTAGCGGGGACCAGCTCCTACAATGAGCAGTTCTTC
size: -; J: TRBJ1-4; V: TRBV5-1; D: -; CDR3: CASRGVGEGSNEKLFF; DNA: TGCGCCAGCAGAGGTGTAGGGGAGGGAAGTAATGAAAAACTGTTTTTT
size: once; J: TRBJ1-3; V: TRBV5-6; D: -; CDR3: CASSRAVGYGNTIYF; DNA: TGTGCCAGCAGCCGCGCTGTGGGGTATGGAAACACCATATATTTT
size: -; J: TRBJ2-1; V: TRBV19; D: TRBD2; CDR3: CASTSGGAGSNEQFF; DNA: TGTGCCAGTACCAGCGGGGGGGCAGGATCCAATGAGCAGTTCTTC